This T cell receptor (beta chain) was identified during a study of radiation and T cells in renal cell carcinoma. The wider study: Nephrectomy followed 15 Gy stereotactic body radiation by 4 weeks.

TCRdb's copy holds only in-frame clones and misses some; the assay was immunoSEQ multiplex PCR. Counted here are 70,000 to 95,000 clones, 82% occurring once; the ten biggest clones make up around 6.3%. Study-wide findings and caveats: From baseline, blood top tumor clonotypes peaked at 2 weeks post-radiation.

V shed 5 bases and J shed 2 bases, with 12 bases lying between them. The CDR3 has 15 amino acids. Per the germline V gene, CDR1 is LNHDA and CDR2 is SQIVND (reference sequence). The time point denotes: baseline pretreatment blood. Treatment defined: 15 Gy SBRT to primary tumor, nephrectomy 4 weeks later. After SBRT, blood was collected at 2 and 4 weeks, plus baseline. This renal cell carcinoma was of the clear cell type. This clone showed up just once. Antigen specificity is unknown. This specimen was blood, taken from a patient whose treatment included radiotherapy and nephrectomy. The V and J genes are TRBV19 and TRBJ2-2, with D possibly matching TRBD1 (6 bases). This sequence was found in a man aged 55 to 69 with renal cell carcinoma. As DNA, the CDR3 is TGTGCCAGTAGTTTGACAGGTCCAAACACCGGGGAGCTGTTTTTT. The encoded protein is CASSLTGPNTGELFF. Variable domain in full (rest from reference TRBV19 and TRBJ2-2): DGGITQSPKYLFRKEGQNVTLSCEQNLNHDAMYWYRQDPGQGLRLIYYSQIVNDFQKGDIAEGYSVSREKKESFPLTVTSAQKNPTAFYLCASSLTGPNTGELFFGEGSRLTVL.